The T cell receptor (beta chain) under discussion was sequenced for a study of blood T cell repertoires in COVID-19. Study-wide background: Whether acute or convalescent, the COVID-19 samples came from the United States, Italy and Spain. PBMCs, B-cell-depleted T cells, or T cells provided the cDNA or gDNA that made up the material.

Original methodology: Estimation of nucleated cell counts relied on the amplification of reference gene primers. The method was immunoSEQ multiplex PCR; TCRdb's version includes in-frame clones alone and lacks a portion of them. V and J calls plus clone size are reproduced from that table; the DNA served to infer D and trimming. The table records roughly 140,000 clones, approximately 78% of them present only once. Germline loops: CDR1 LGHDT, CDR2 YNNKEL (reference sequence). The V and J ends lost 4 bases and 9 bases respectively, with 24 bases between them. This CDR3 comprises 17 residues. The genes are TRBV3-1 (or the pseudogene TRBV3-2) and TRBJ2-2; weak D call: TRBD2 (7 bases). Sequencing was performed on peripheral blood. The sequence was collected from a woman of 80 years or more with acute or convalescent COVID-19. In DNA, the CDR3 is TGTGCCAGCAGCCTCGGTCCGGGGGGCACTGGTTACCGGGAGCTGTTTTTT. It is translated as CASSLGPGGTGYRELFF.